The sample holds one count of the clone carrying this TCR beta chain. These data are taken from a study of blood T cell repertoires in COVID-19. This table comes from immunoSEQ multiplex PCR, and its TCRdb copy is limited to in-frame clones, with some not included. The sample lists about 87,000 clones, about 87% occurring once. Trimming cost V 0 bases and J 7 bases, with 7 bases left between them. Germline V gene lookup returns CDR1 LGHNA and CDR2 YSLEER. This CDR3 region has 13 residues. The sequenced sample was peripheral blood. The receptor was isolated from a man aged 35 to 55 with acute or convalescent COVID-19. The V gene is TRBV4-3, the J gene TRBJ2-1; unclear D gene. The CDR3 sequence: CASSQDRVNEQFF. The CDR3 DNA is TGCGCCAGCAGCCAAGATCGGGTTAATGAGCAGTTCTTC.